These 22 T cell receptor beta chains were sequenced from one sample in a study of T-cell memory formation after mild COVID-19. TCRdb reprocessed the 5' RACE reads via MiXCR and lists one record per CDR3 protein. The sample shows around 450,000 distinct CDR3 sequences, approximately 20% of them seen only once. Sequencing used PBMCs or a T cell subset sorted from them (not recorded which). These receptors came from an adult woman who had mild COVID-19 (a few samples of this study predate the infection). Cell type and time point are not known.

The CDR3 DNA is TGTGCCAGCGGGAAAGACGGCGGAAGTTCACCCCTCCACTTT. It encodes CASGKDGGSSPLHF. The chain carries TRBV7-9 and TRBJ1-6; D ambiguous. Germline CDR1 and CDR2: SEHNR and FQNEAQ (reference sequence). The V gene lost 8 bases and the J gene lost 9 bases, with 17 bases spanning the gap. The CDR3 runs 14 residues.

The chain is built from TRBV7-9 and TRBJ2-7, with TRBD1 identical over 9 bases. Germline V gene data show CDR1 as SEHNR and CDR2 as FQNEAQ (reference sequence). This CDR3 spans 13 amino acids. Trimming cost V 3 bases and J 6 bases; bases outside gene matches: 3. CDR3 residues: CASSFDRGSEQYF. CDR3 nucleotides: TGTGCCAGCAGCTTCGACAGGGGGAGCGAGCAGTACTTC.

This sequence joins TRBV28 and TRBJ2-7; TRBD2 aligns across 7 bases. After removal of 5 bases from V and 8 bases from J, the junction contained 15 bases not matched to a gene. The CDR3 has 15 residues. Germline V gene data show CDR1 as MDHEN and CDR2 as SYDVKM. The CDR3 region has the DNA TGTGCCAGCAGTCCACCTGGGGGGAGGGAGTTGAAGCAGTACTTC. Protein sequence: CASSPPGGRELKQYF.

This clonotype was picked up a small number of times. The chain recombines TRBV4-2 with TRBJ2-5; weak D call: TRBD2 (6 bases). This CDR3 contains 16 residues. V was trimmed by 4 bases and J by 4 bases, leaving 19 bases between them. From germline, CDR1 is LGHNA and CDR2 YNFKEQ. The DNA for the CDR3 is TGTGCCAGCAGCCTTGGGGGGAACGGTCCACTAGAGACCCAGTACTTC. This sequence encodes CASSLGGNGPLETQYF.

This rearrangement joins TRBV6-6 to TRBJ2-3, with TRBD2 identical over 11 bases. V was clipped by 1 base and J by 1 base; unmatched bases: 7. The germline CDR1 and CDR2 sequences are MNHNY and SVGAGI (reference sequence). The CDR3 has 18 amino acids. Written as DNA, the CDR3 is TGTGCCAGCAGTTACTTCATAGCGGGAGGGCCCGGCACAGATACGCAGTATTTT. The encoded protein is CASSYFIAGGPGTDTQYF.

This clonotype was counted only a few times. V usage is TRBV20-1 and J usage is TRBJ2-2, with D perhaps TRBD1 (7 bases). V lost 0 bases and J 0 bases, leaving 20 bases between the germline ends. Germline assignment: CDR1 DFQATT and CDR2 SNEGSKA (reference sequence). CDR3 length: 19 amino acids. CDR3 in DNA: TGCAGTGCTAGAGATAGGGGAGGAACAGGGGACCCGAACACCGGGGAGCTGTTTTTT. This sequence encodes CSARDRGGTGDPNTGELFF.

V gene TRBV10-3 combines with J gene TRBJ1-1; D is unclear. CDR1 ENHRY and CDR2 SYGVKD come from the germline V gene. V lost 4 bases and J 2 bases, leaving 8 bases between the germline ends. CDR3 length: 13 amino acids. The CDR3 region has the DNA TGTGCCATCAGTGTAGAGAAAAACACTGAAGCTTTCTTT. This gives the protein CAISVEKNTEAFF.

In this sample, this clonotype turned up a few times. The gene calls are TRBV14 and TRBJ1-2; a possible D gene is TRBD1 (5 bases). The length of the CDR3 is 14 residues. V lost 1 base and J lost 5, with 11 bases in between. In germline, CDR1 is SGHDN, CDR2 FVKESK. CDR3 sequence: CASSQAGRLYGYTF. The CDR3 coding sequence is TGTGCCAGCAGCCAAGCGGGACGGTTATATGGCTACACCTTC.

This clonotype occurred a few times. V gene TRBV7-2 combines with J gene TRBJ2-1, with D unresolved. V was pared by 2 bases and J by 6 bases, with 11 bases between. Per the germline V gene, CDR1 is SGHTA and CDR2 is FQGNSA. CDR3 length: 14 residues. The CDR3 here is CASSLSPGPNEQFF. Written as DNA, the CDR3 is TGTGCCAGCAGCTTATCCCCCGGACCCAATGAGCAGTTCTTC. Full variable domain (remainder filled in from reference TRBV7-2 and TRBJ2-1): GAGVSQSPSNKVTEKGKDVELRCDPISGHTALYWYRQSLGQGLEFLIYFQGNSAPDKSGLPSDRFSAERTGGSVSTLTIQRTQQEDSAVYLCASSLSPGPNEQFFGPGTRLTVL.

This chain links TRBV7-8 with TRBJ1-2; possibly TRBD1 for D (5 bases). The V end lost 5 bases, the J end lost 4 bases, and 23 bases lay between the germline ends. The CDR3 runs 17 residues. CDR1 and CDR2 (germline): SGHVS, FQNEAQ. CDR3 amino acids: CASSPNGGREMGYGYTF. The DNA of the CDR3 is TGTGCCAGCAGCCCGAATGGGGGACGTGAGATGGGCTATGGCTACACCTTC.

This clonotype came up a few times. V usage is TRBV7-2 and J usage is TRBJ1-6; D perhaps matches TRBD1 (5 bases). Germline V gene lookup returns CDR1 SGHTA and CDR2 FQGNSA. The CDR3 sequence is 16 residues long. The V end was cut by 4 bases, the J end by 10 bases, with 20 bases between. The CDR3 DNA reads as TGTGCCAGCAGCTGGGCGGACATAAGAAATGGCTCACCCCTCCACTTT. This sequence encodes CASSWADIRNGSPLHF.

This clonotype came up a few times. This chain links TRBV5-6 with TRBJ1-1; D call uncertain. The V gene lost 4 bases and the J gene lost 1 base, with 11 bases spanning the gap. CDR3 length equals 14 residues. Germline assignment: CDR1 SGHDT and CDR2 YYEEEE. CDR3 DNA sequence: TGTGCCAGCAGCCCGGTATTAGGGAACACTGAAGCTTTCTTT. Encoded protein: CASSPVLGNTEAFF.

The J gene is TRBJ2-1, the V gene TRBV7-8; 10 bases are shared with TRBD2. This CDR3 has 14 amino acids. J lost 9 bases, V lost 1 base, and 3 bases had no gene match. Germline CDR1 and CDR2: SGHVS and FQNEAQ. The CDR3 loop is CASSLERGGLEQFF. DNA for the CDR3: TGTGCCAGCAGCTTAGAGCGGGGGGGCCTTGAGCAGTTCTTC.

This clonotype has more than one count but fewer than ten. The chain combines TRBV5-1 with TRBJ2-2; TRBD2 aligns across 10 bases. V dropped 0 bases and J dropped 6; count of bases not matched to a gene: 8. Germline V gene sequence: CDR1 SGHRS, CDR2 YFSETQ. The CDR3 spans 17 residues. CDR3 residues: CASSLASSGRGAGELFF. Written as DNA, the CDR3 is TGCGCCAGCAGCTTGGCTTCTAGCGGGAGAGGCGCCGGGGAGCTGTTTTTT.

This chain joins TRBV7-9 and TRBJ1-2; tentative D call: TRBD1 (5 bases). Trimming took off 3 bases at V and 8 bases at J, with 13 bases between the two ends. CDR3 size: 13 residues. Germline values: CDR1 SEHNR, CDR2 FQNEAQ (reference sequence). The CDR3 loop is CASSFKGLGGYTF. The CDR3 DNA is TGTGCCAGCAGCTTCAAGGGGCTTGGCGGCTACACCTTC.

Ten or more counts support this clonotype. J is TRBJ2-3 and V is TRBV5-1; the D gene could be TRBD1 or TRBD2 (5 bases each). This CDR3 has 18 amino acids. Germline assignment: CDR1 SGHRS and CDR2 YFSETQ. V lost 3 bases and J lost 2, with 22 bases in between. The CDR3, as DNA: TGCGCCAGCAGCTCCCCGGGACCAGTCTTACCTAACACAGATACGCAGTATTTT. As protein: CASSSPGPVLPNTDTQYF.

This clonotype was recorded at least ten times. The chain joins TRBV6-5 to TRBJ1-2; unclear D gene. This CDR3 region has 12 residues. The V and J ends lost 8 bases and 1 base respectively, with 8 bases between them. CDR1 and CDR2 from the germline V gene are MNHEY and SVGAGI. The CDR3, as DNA: TGTGCCAGCTGTGGGGTTAACTATGGCTACACCTTC. Translating it yields CASCGVNYGYTF.

This chain links TRBV19 with TRBJ1-5; tentatively, D is TRBD1 (6 bases). CDR1 LNHDA and CDR2 SQIVND come from the germline V gene (reference sequence). Trimming cost V 4 bases and J 1 base, with 14 bases left between them. The CDR3 is 16 amino acids. The CDR3 is CASSNTPGQSNQPQHF. The CDR3 DNA is TGTGCCAGTAGTAATACGCCCGGACAGAGCAATCAGCCCCAGCATTTT.

This clonotype was counted a few times. The chain has TRBV9 and TRBJ2-7; 8 nucleotides align to TRBD2. The CDR3 consists of 15 residues. The V segment lost 4 bases and the J segment 2 bases; nucleotides outside the gene matches: 8. Per the germline V gene, CDR1 is SGDLS and CDR2 is YYNGEE. The CDR3 is CASSPGGDTPYEQYF. DNA of the CDR3: TGTGCCAGCAGCCCCGGGGGGGACACCCCCTACGAGCAGTACTTC.

This clonotype has a handful of counts. The chain employs TRBV20-1 and TRBJ1-2; D gene ambiguous. Trimming stripped 5 bases from V and 4 bases from J, with 5 bases between. This CDR3 has 10 residues. The germline gives CDR1 DFQATT, CDR2 SNEGSKA (reference sequence). CDR3 sequence: CSALTYGYTF. The DNA of the CDR3 is TGCAGTGCTCTCACCTATGGCTACACCTTC.

This clonotype was counted only a few times. The chain couples TRBV29-1 to TRBJ1-1, with a tentative D call TRBD1 (6 bases). CDR3 length: 13 amino acids. Germline CDR1 is SQVTM and CDR2 is ANQGSEA. V lost 5 bases, J lost 0 bases, and 10 bases lay in between. CDR3 sequence: CSVSRDMNTEAFF. The CDR3 nucleotides read TGCAGCGTTAGCAGGGACATGAACACTGAAGCTTTCTTT. The full variable domain, in which reference TRBV29-1 and TRBJ1-1 provide the parts outside the CDR3, is SAVISQKPSRDICQRGTSLTIQCQVDSQVTMMFWYRQQPGQSLTLIATANQGSEATYESGFVIDKFPISRPNLTFSTLTVSNMSPEDSSIYLCSVSRDMNTEAFFGQGTRLTVV.

This chain's CDR3 is CASSIRGRLGNEQFF. In DNA, the CDR3 is TGTGCCAGTAGTATAAGGGGGAGACTTGGCAATGAGCAGTTCTTC. The chain has TRBV19 and TRBJ2-1; TRBD1 is a possible D gene (6 bases). This CDR3 spans 15 amino acids. CDR1 is LNHDA and CDR2 is SQIVND in the germline V gene (reference sequence). Trimming cost V 2 bases and J 6 bases, with 14 bases left between them.